What follows is one TCR beta chain and its context. Its antigen specificity is not known. No much larger clone is present one base from it, and per-base qualities are unavailable. The record originates from a study of blood T cells in healthy people across ages (dated by TCRdb to about 2015). With respect to the entire study: In model experiments, roughly one uniquely barcoded TCR beta cDNA molecule per two T cells was captured by template switching. The study measured age-related changes in TCR beta repertoire diversity using deep sequencing normalized with unique cDNA molecular identifiers. Donors were grouped into four age groups: young (average 16 years), middle-aged (39), aged (around 60) and long-lived (just over 80). Using the same blood draw, the study looked at two additional independent replicas of 1 million unique cDNA reads for two donors, one aged 18 to 30 and the other aged 80 or older. Overall study results and their limits: As age increased, observed TCR beta diversity per million T cells dropped in a roughly linear way, and a significant reduction was already evident by age 40. Estimates of total diversity based on one million sequenced T cells were regarded as lower bounds and as underestimates. The CMV infection status of donors was not known, potentially confounding age-related changes in expanded clonotypes. Compared with the aged group, more naive CD4+ T cells, fewer expanded clones and increased TCR diversity were shown by the long-lived group, suggesting age selection. The percentage of naive T cells measured by flow cytometry correlated strongly with observed TCR beta diversity. Conclusive comparison of naive and antigen-experienced compartments was prevented by the profiling of bulk unsorted PBMCs.

Donors were 40 or so systemically healthy Caucasian individuals from Russia aged roughly 6 to 90 years. Each donor gave roughly 9.5 milliliters of peripheral blood, collected into EDTA-treated Vacutainer tubes. Ficoll-Paque density-gradient centrifugation was used to isolate PBMCs, with at least 7 million per sample. Total RNA, at least 6 micrograms per sample, was extracted from PBMCs with Trizol reagent. Naive CD45RAhigh/CD27high T cell percentages were measured by flow cytometry on a PBMC aliquot from every donor. To prepare the library, 5' RACE was applied. The instrument given in TCRdb is Illumina HiSeq 2500. A second PCR of roughly 7 to 11 cycles was performed with a sample-barcoded 5' primer and a J-beta primer mix. Each TCR beta cDNA molecule received a unique molecular identifier from a template-switch 5' adaptor carrying 12 random nucleotides. Each sample yielded at least 3 million CDR3-containing paired-end reads. First-strand cDNA was synthesized from all RNA with the Mint cDNA synthesis kit, primed by a TRBC-specific oligonucleotide. After uracil-DNA glycosylase treatment, a first 18-cycle PCR used universal primers M1SS and BC2_uni_R on all cDNA. The published analysis was carried out like this. For normalization, 1 million high-quality reads, each with a distinct molecular identifier, were randomly selected from each sample. Reads sharing molecular identifiers were discarded rather than binned into consensus sequences. MiTCR, with a Q25 quality threshold and the strictest error-elimination algorithm, was used for CDR3 identification, clonotype clustering and error correction. Lower-bound total TCR beta diversity was estimated with a nonparametric unseen species model using Euler transformation. TCRdb ran its own pipeline on the public reads, namely fastp trimming at Q25 and MiXCR clone calling, and kept in-frame beta chains. For every CDR3 protein sequence, its rows merge into one entry that carries the most common genes and DNA. The authors' filters were not applied to this entry. The sample table holds some 850,000 distinct CDR3 sequences, of which roughly 24% were seen once. The top ten clones comprise less than 3.5% of the sample.

CDR1 and CDR2 are drawn from the germline V gene: MDHEN, SYDVKM. Trimming at the junction amounts to 3 bases on V and 7 bases on J, and the germline ends lie 18 bases apart. Reading from cysteine to phenylalanine, the CDR3 counts 15 amino acids. Of all the DNA, just the CDR3 is kept, 45 bases in frame from base 1. These data also featured in a second study, about T cells of mothers and their children. Per the second study: Nine systemically healthy Caucasian individuals, comprising three mothers and their six children, were included as donors. cDNA synthesis used all of the extracted RNA, with approximately 1.4 ug of RNA in each 15 ul reaction. In the second PCR, sample barcodes and 2-4 random nucleotides were introduced via the M1S primer. More than 8 million TCR beta CDR3 reads were obtained from each mother, and some 3.3 million reads were obtained from each child. Thymic selection shapes the output of TCR recombination in a similar way in related and unrelated pairs, and inherited differences have a minor effect. Normalized repertoire overlap was always found to be slightly, but never significantly, higher in related mother-child pairs than in unrelated mother-child pairs. No persistent microchimeric T cell clones were found, with a detection sensitivity of around 100 clones per million clonotypes. Deep NGS was used in the study to compare the TCR beta repertoires of mothers and children and to look for features that separate related mother-child pairs from unrelated individuals. Mothers averaged 40 +/- 4 years of age and children averaged around 10 +/- 4 years. After adapters were ligated using NEBNext reagents, the libraries underwent 100+100 nt paired-end sequencing on an Illumina HiSeq 2000. To avoid cross-contamination, the mother libraries and the child libraries were prepared a month apart and sequenced in separate runs. Each donor had between roughly 500,000 and 2,100,000 distinct TCR beta clonotypes identified. Naive TCR beta clonotypes were estimated from low-frequency clonotypes matched to each donor's FACS-determined naive share, without sorting.

In this chain, TRBV28 is recombined with TRBJ2-5; the D gene is perhaps TRBD1 or TRBD2, as each covers 5 bases. Sequencing used blood. This TCR came from a boy aged 10-17 years in good health. In nucleotide form, the sequence is TGTGCCAGCAGTTTCATCTACCCCGGGGCCGGGACCCAGTACTTC. Its coded protein is CASSFIYPGAGTQYF.